This paragraph covers one TCR beta chain sequence. What it binds is not known. Sequencing used immunoSEQ multiplex PCR; TCRdb keeps in-frame clones, though not all of them. Counted here are some 45,000 clones, approximately 86% occurring once; the ten biggest clones make up about 2.8%. These data belong to a study of STAT5B mutations in CD4+ large granular lymphocyte leukemia. Overall study results and limits: TRBV06-family usage was enriched in top patient clones (8/27) versus controls (2/35). Higher CD4+ than CD8+ T-LGLL clonality might reflect small sample size. Patient CD4-sorted repertoires looked more clonal than healthy CD4+ repertoires, even without putative leukemic clones.

This CDR3 is 15 amino acids long. Germline trimming cut 6 bases from V and 7 bases from J; bases unmatched to any gene: 12. The germline CDR1 and CDR2 sequences are MNHEY and SMNVEV (reference sequence). This chain uses TRBV27 with TRBJ2-1; 7 bases align to TRBD2. The source of this sequence is a human donor in good health. Input material: CD4+ T cells from blood buffy coats. This CDR3 is CASSRMGGVGNEQFF. The CDR3 nucleotides read TGTGCCAGCAGCCGAATGGGGGGGGTAGGTAATGAGCAGTTCTTC.